These T cell receptor beta chains were read from a single sample in a study of human T cells and chemical hapten exposure. TCRdb reprocessed the RACE reads with MiXCR, giving one entry per CDR3 protein. The sample yields under 400,000 distinct CDR3 sequences, approximately 5.1% seen once. Sequencing was performed on whole blood, taken in connection with sensitization to the hapten diphenylcyclopropenone (DPC). These receptors all come from a woman between 50 and 59 years old with alopecia areata. Some clones in this sample may be carry-over from other donors' samples. The CDR3 runs from the conserved cysteine through the conserved F or W. A D gene is named only where the DNA matches it firmly. Size is omitted from some rows. Given values are once, few, many or a class for expanded clones.

clone size	D gene	J gene	V gene	CDR3 DNA	CDR3 protein
many	.	TRBJ2-7	TRBV27	TGTGCCAGCAGTTCGCACACCCCCAAAACAGGTAGCGAGCAGTACTTC	CASSSHTPKTGSEQYF
many	TRBD2	TRBJ2-3	TRBV4-1	TGCGCCAGCAGCCAGCCAAGACGAAGCGGGGGCAGAGATACGCAGTATTTT	CASSQPRRSGGRDTQYF
many	.	TRBJ2-2	TRBV19	TGTGCCAGTAGACAGGGTGTTTCCGGGGAGCTGTTTTTT	CASRQGVSGELFF
.	TRBD1	TRBJ1-2	TRBV9	TGTGCCAGCAGCCCATCAAGCTCCAGGGGGCTCGGCTACACCTTC	CASSPSSSRGLGYTF
.	.	TRBJ2-7	TRBV20-1	TGCAGTGCTAGAGATAGCAGGGGGAGGAACGAGCAGTACTTC	CSARDSRGRNEQYF
many	.	TRBJ1-1	TRBV5-1	TGCGCCAGCAGCTTGGGGGGACGGGTCAGGACTGAAGCTTTCTTT	CASSLGGRVRTEAFF
few	TRBD2	TRBJ2-2	TRBV6-2/TRBV6-3	TGTGCCAGCAGCTCCAGACTAGCGGGATTGTCCGGGGAGCTGTTTTTT	CASSSRLAGLSGELFF
.	TRBD1	TRBJ2-1	TRBV11-2	TGTGCCAGCAGCTCCTACAGGGGAATTAGCTCCTACAATGAGCAGTTCTTC	CASSSYRGISSYNEQFF
many	.	TRBJ2-5	TRBV4-1	TGCGCCAGCAGCCAAGGCCCCGGAGCGACCCAGTACTTC	CASSQGPGATQYF
many	TRBD2	TRBJ2-1	TRBV6-2/TRBV6-3	TGTGCCAGCAGTTACACAACCGGGACAGGGAATCGACTAGCGGGAGGGGAGCAGTTCTTC	CASSYTTGTGNRLAGGEQFF
many	.	TRBJ2-1	TRBV6-2/TRBV6-3	TGTGCCAGCAGCCCCGTATCGGGTGAGCAGTTCTTC	CASSPVSGEQFF
many	.	TRBJ1-1	TRBV6-6	TGTGCCAGCCGTTCACAGGGATCGGCTTTCTTT	CASRSQGSAFF
many	.	TRBJ1-2	TRBV5-4	TGTGCCAGCAGCCCGCCCGGAACCTATGGCTACACCTTC	CASSPPGTYGYTF
few	.	TRBJ2-5	TRBV29-1	TGCAGCGTTGAAGATCTCGGGATCCCTAGGGAGACCCAGTACTTC	CSVEDLGIPRETQYF
many	.	TRBJ2-1	TRBV6-2/TRBV6-3	TGTGCCAGCAGTTACTCAACGTTGGGGAATGAGCAGTTCTTC	CASSYSTLGNEQFF
many	.	TRBJ2-6	TRBV19	TGTGCCAGTTCTATCCGCTCTGGGGCCAACGTCCTGACTTTC	CASSIRSGANVLTF
few	.	TRBJ2-5	TRBV29-1	TGCAGCGTTGAAGGGGTAGGAGAGACCCAGTACTTC	CSVEGVGETQYF
.	TRBD1	TRBJ1-2	TRBV15	TGTGCCACCAGCACCGGACAGGCCCTGTTACCTAACTATGGCTACACCTTC	CATSTGQALLPNYGYTF
many	.	TRBJ1-1	TRBV25-1	TGTGCCAGCAGTGAATATACAGCGAACACTGAAGCTTTCTTT	CASSEYTANTEAFF
many	TRBD1	TRBJ1-3	TRBV7-6	TGTGCCAGCAGCCGAACGGGACAGGGAAACACCATATATTTT	CASSRTGQGNTIYF
.	TRBD1	TRBJ1-2	TRBV29-1	TGCAGCGCCGGGACAGGTTTCGATGGCTACACCTTC	CSAGTGFDGYTF
.	.	TRBJ2-1	TRBV30	TGTGCCTGGAGTCGCGCCTCCTACAATGAGCAGTTCTTC	CAWSRASYNEQFF
many	TRBD2	TRBJ2-1	TRBV6-5	TGTGCCAGCCGGGGGGATCACAATGAGCAGTTCTTC	CASRGDHNEQFF
.	.	TRBJ1-2	TRBV12-3/TRBV12-4	TGTGCCAGCAGTTTAGCAAGGAAAGGCTACACCTTC	CASSLARKGYTF
.	.	TRBJ2-1	TRBV2	TGTGCCAGCAGTGTCGAGAATGAGCAGTTCTTC	CASSVENEQFF
many	.	TRBJ2-7	TRBV30	TGTGCCTGGAGTGAGGGTCCCGAGCAGTACTTC	CAWSEGPEQYF
many	.	TRBJ1-4	TRBV7-9	TGTGCCAGCAGCTTAATCGGGGGCGCGGGTGAAAAACTGTTTTTT	CASSLIGGAGEKLFF
many	.	TRBJ1-1	TRBV12-3/TRBV12-4	TGTGCCAGCAGTTTAGGGGTAAACGCTGAAGCTTTCTTT	CASSLGVNAEAFF
.	TRBD2	TRBJ2-7	TRBV18	TGTGCCAGCTCACGCGGACTAGTGGGGGAGCAGTACTTC	CASSRGLVGEQYF
many	TRBD2	TRBJ2-2	TRBV27	TGTGCCAGCAGTTGGGGACTAGCGGGGTCCGGGGAGCTGTTTTTT	CASSWGLAGSGELFF
.	.	TRBJ1-6	TRBV4-1	TGCGCCAGCAGCCAAGATCAGGGGCCCCTCCACTTT	CASSQDQGPLHF
.	TRBD1	TRBJ1-6	TRBV30	TGTGCCTGGACCCAGGGGGACCTCTATAATTCACCCCTCCACTTT	CAWTQGDLYNSPLHF
many	.	TRBJ2-7	TRBV29-1	TGCAGCGTTGCGGCGGTGCAAGGGTACGAGCAGTACTTC	CSVAAVQGYEQYF